This entry lists 17 T cell receptor beta chains sequenced from one sample in a study of T cell responses to AZD1222 COVID-19 vaccine. The data were produced by immunoSEQ multiplex PCR, yet TCRdb's version contains in-frame clones alone and is incomplete. In the table there are 95,000 to 150,000 clones, under 95% of which are singletons. The material sequenced was peripheral blood, taken on day 0 of AZD1222 vaccination. These receptors originate from an adult in good health.

This clone appeared once. The rearrangement joins TRBV7-9 to TRBJ1-6; D is uncertain. Germline assignment: CDR1 SEHNR and CDR2 FQNEAQ (reference sequence). The V end was cut by 0 bases, the J end by 8 bases, with 8 bases between. The CDR3 runs 14 residues. The DNA for the CDR3 is TGTGCCAGCAGCTTAGCAGGGCGCGATTCACCCCTCCACTTT. Translation: CASSLAGRDSPLHF.

This clone came up once. The V gene is TRBV9, the J gene TRBJ2-3; 9 positions match TRBD2. This CDR3 has 15 amino acids. Germline values: CDR1 SGDLS, CDR2 YYNGEE. J gave up 2 bases and V 2 bases, and 3 bases lay outside the gene matches. CDR3 residues: CASSVASGTTDTQYF. The DNA for the CDR3 is TGTGCCAGCAGCGTGGCTAGCGGGACCACAGATACGCAGTATTTT.

This chain connects TRBV7-9 to TRBJ2-2; D unresolved. The V gene lost 1 base and the J gene lost 0 bases, with 9 bases spanning the gap. This CDR3 is built from 16 residues. Germline CDR1 is SEHNR and CDR2 is FQNEAQ (reference sequence). CDR3 sequence: CASSLDSGPNTGELFF. In DNA, the CDR3 is TGTGCCAGCAGCTTAGATTCGGGCCCGAACACCGGGGAGCTGTTTTTT.

This clone was observed once. The genes are TRBV9 and TRBJ2-3; D uncertain. The V gene lost 0 bases and the J gene lost 6 bases, with 17 bases spanning the gap. The germline gives CDR1 SGDLS, CDR2 YYNGEE. CDR3 length: 16 amino acids. DNA of the CDR3: TGTGCCAGCAGCGTAGTCGGACGGGTTGATATGGATACGCAGTATTTT. It translates to CASSVVGRVDMDTQYF.

This chain connects TRBV29-1 to TRBJ2-3; D not certain. The CDR3 contains 11 residues. Between the trimmed V and J ends, which lost 8 bases and 0 bases, there was a span of 6 bases. Germline CDR1 SQVTM, CDR2 ANQGSEA. In nucleotides, the CDR3 is TGCAGCACTTACAGCACAGATACGCAGTATTTT. The encoded protein is CSTYSTDTQYF.

The gene calls are TRBV6-6 and TRBJ2-5; D uncertain. Germline CDR1 reads MNHNY; CDR2 reads SVGAGI (reference sequence). The ends were cut back, 5 bases at V and 0 bases at J, with 16 bases in the middle. This CDR3 comprises 16 residues. The CDR3 loop is CASSPVGRPYQETQYF. Here the CDR3 DNA reads TGTGCCAGCAGTCCCGTAGGTAGGCCGTACCAAGAGACCCAGTACTTC.

V is TRBV11-2 and J is TRBJ2-1, with 11 bases that match TRBD2. From germline, CDR1 is SGHAT and CDR2 FQNNGV. The CDR3 has 15 residues. V trimming: 0 bases; J trimming: 10 bases; junction bases outside the gene matches: 5. CDR3 DNA: TGTGCCAGCAGCTTAGATCCCGCTAGCGGGAGGGAGCAGTTCTTC. It encodes CASSLDPASGREQFF. Based on the CDR3 plus reference TRBV11-2 and TRBJ2-1, the full variable domain is EAGVAQSPRYKIIEKRQSVAFWCNPISGHATLYWYQQILGQGPKLLIQFQNNGVVDDSQLPKDRFSAERLKGVDSTLKIQPAKLEDSAVYLCASSLDPASGREQFFGPGTRLTVL.

The CDR3 protein is CSASKTGSPPQHF. Written as DNA, the CDR3 is TGCAGTGCTAGTAAAACGGGCTCCCCTCCCCAGCATTTT. The chain couples TRBV20-1 to TRBJ1-5; D is undetermined. The germline CDR1 and CDR2 sequences are DFQATT and SNEGSKA (reference sequence). The length of the CDR3 is 13 residues. V was shortened by 3 bases and J by 10 bases, with 16 bases between the two germline ends.

The CDR3 region is CASSLVGGTGELFF. CDR3 in DNA: TGCGCCAGCAGCTTGGTTGGGGGCACCGGGGAGCTGTTTTTT. The V call is TRBV5-1, the J call TRBJ2-2; perhaps D is TRBD1 or TRBD2 (5 bases each). Germline assignment: CDR1 SGHRS and CDR2 YFSETQ. This CDR3 is 14 amino acids long. Trimming removed 0 bases from V and 4 bases from J, with 7 bases in between.

Only one count was recorded for this clone. V and J are TRBV29-1 and TRBJ2-7; D not certain. The V and J ends lost 1 base and 3 bases respectively, with 7 bases between them. Germline V CDR1 and CDR2: SQVTM, ANQGSEA. The CDR3 covers 12 residues. The CDR3 spells CSVEGLNYEQYF. The CDR3 DNA follows: TGCAGCGTTGAAGGTCTCAACTACGAGCAGTACTTC.

The chain combines TRBV27 with TRBJ2-1; either TRBD1 or TRBD2 may supply D (5 bases each). V lost 8 bases, J lost 1 base, and 15 bases lay in between. In germline, CDR1 is MNHEY, CDR2 SMNVEV (reference sequence). This CDR3 is 15 amino acids long. CDR3 residues: CASGGFSGSYNEQFF. The CDR3 bases are TGTGCCAGCGGGGGATTCAGCGGATCCTACAATGAGCAGTTCTTC.

J is TRBJ2-3 and V is TRBV10-2, with TRBD2 matching over 9 bases. The length of the CDR3 is 15 residues. J gave up 3 bases and V 2 bases, and 3 bases lay outside the gene matches. Germline V CDR1 and CDR2: WSHSY, SAAADI. For the CDR3, the DNA is TGCGCCAGCAGTGAGCGAACTAGCGGGACAGATACGCAGTATTTT. Translating it yields CASSERTSGTDTQYF.

In its sample, this clone was seen a few times. J is TRBJ1-1 and V is TRBV19; TRBD1 agrees at 11 bases. CDR1 is LNHDA and CDR2 is SQIVND in the germline V gene (reference sequence). V was clipped by 5 bases and J by 0 bases; unmatched bases: 11. The CDR3 spans 18 residues. CDR3 bases: TGTGCCAGTAGTTTTCTTCCGGGGACAGGGGGATTGAACACTGAAGCTTTCTTT. This codes for CASSFLPGTGGLNTEAFF.

The chain employs TRBV7-8 and TRBJ1-6; tentatively, D is TRBD1 (6 bases). With 5 bases removed from V and 7 bases from J, the gap between germline ends came to 18 bases. Germline V gene data show CDR1 as SGHVS and CDR2 as FQNEAQ. The CDR3 extends over 16 amino acids. This chain's CDR3 is CASSLTAQGHNSPLHF. CDR3 nucleotides: TGTGCCAGCAGCCTCACGGCCCAGGGACACAATTCACCCCTCCACTTT.

V gene TRBV6-5 combines with J gene TRBJ2-7; D may be TRBD1 (5 bases). The CDR3 covers 14 residues. The germline V gene has CDR1 MNHEY and CDR2 SVGAGI. V was shortened by 2 bases and J by 4 bases, with 12 bases between the two germline ends. CDR3 in DNA: TGTGCCAGCAGTTACCCGTTAGGGGTGTACGAGCAGTACTTC. This sequence encodes CASSYPLGVYEQYF.

This clone has only one observation. The chain recombines TRBV9 with TRBJ1-1; 8 bases map to TRBD1. The germline V gene encodes CDR1 SGDLS and CDR2 YYNGEE. The CDR3 runs to 15 residues. The J segment lost 3 bases and the V segment lost 2 bases, leaving 6 bases of the junction unmatched. As DNA, the CDR3 is TGTGCCAGCAGCGTGGCAGGGGGCTTTGACACTGAAGCTTTCTTT. It yields the protein CASSVAGGFDTEAFF. Using reference TRBV9 and TRBJ1-1 for the parts outside the CDR3, the full variable domain is DSGVTQTPKHLITATGQRVTLRCSPRSGDLSVYWYQQSLDQGLQFLIQYYNGEERAKGNILERFSAQQFPDLHSELNLSSLELGDSALYFCASSVAGGFDTEAFFGQGTRLTVV.

The J gene is TRBJ2-2, the V gene TRBV18, with D unclear. The V gene's germline CDR1 is KGHSH and CDR2 LQKENI. V was shortened by 2 bases and J by 4 bases, with 8 bases between the two germline ends. This CDR3 is built from 14 residues. In nucleotides, the CDR3 is TGTGCCAGCTCACCAGGTTTTACCACCGGGGAGCTGTTTTTT. It yields the protein CASSPGFTTGELFF.